This T cell receptor beta chain is drawn from a study of blood T cell repertoires in COVID-19. Looking at the study overall: The origin of the acute and convalescent COVID-19 samples was the United States, Italy and Spain. In each case, the material was cDNA or gDNA derived from T cells, B-cell-depleted T cells, or PBMCs.

Authors' processing steps: From reference gene primer amplification, estimates of nucleated cell counts were derived. Libraries were prepared by immunoSEQ multiplex PCR; TCRdb keeps only in-frame clonotypes and omits some of them. The D gene and trimming were derived from the DNA, and the V and J assignments and clone size from that table. The sample consists of about 23,000 clones, around 90% of them appearing once. CDR1 and CDR2 (germline): KGHSH, LQKENI. V lost 5 bases, J lost 4 bases, and 5 bases stayed unmatched. The CDR3 is 14 residues long. The receptor was derived from a human donor in a cohort sampled during active COVID-19. This chain links TRBV18 with TRBJ2-7; the match to TRBD1 covers 10 bases. Sequenced sample: peripheral blood. This CDR3 is CASSSTGGAYEQYF. The DNA for the CDR3 is TGTGCCAGCTCATCGACAGGGGGCGCGTACGAGCAGTACTTC.